The 30 T cell receptor beta chains presented below share a single source sample, sequenced in a study of TIL therapy for anti-PD-1-resistant metastatic lung cancer. The sample's time point: pre-treatment sample, taken before nivolumab and TIL therapy. This was the immunoSEQ v3 assay. The table came from immunoSEQ multiplex PCR; TCRdb's copy has only in-frame clones and leaves some out. The sample has 50,000 to 65,000 clones; approximately 75% are singletons. Sequences were derived from blood, sampled at baseline. Receptor source: a person aged 30 to 80 with non-small cell lung cancer.

The chain recombines TRBV19 with TRBJ2-3; no reliable D call. With 6 bases removed from V and 11 bases from J, the gap between germline ends came to 18 bases. Germline CDR1 reads LNHDA; CDR2 reads SQIVND (reference sequence). CDR3 size: 13 residues. CDR3 sequence (DNA): TGTGCCAGTAGCCTAGGGTTGGGTGGTCTGCAGTATTTT. Its translation is CASSLGLGGLQYF.

The chain links TRBV27 to TRBJ1-2, with D perhaps TRBD1 (6 bases). The CDR3 spans 14 residues. Germline V lookup: CDR1 MNHEY, CDR2 SMNVEV (reference sequence). V lost 3 bases, J lost 0 bases, and 8 bases lay in between. In DNA, the CDR3 is TGTGCCAGCAGTTTGACAGGCGCTAACTATGGCTACACCTTC. Translation gives CASSLTGANYGYTF.

The sample holds a few counts of this clone. The chain is built from TRBV18 and TRBJ2-3; D gene uncertain. In germline, CDR1 is KGHSH, CDR2 LQKENI. The CDR3 loop spans 15 amino acids. V lost 1 base and J lost 0, with 8 bases in between. The CDR3 bases are TGTGCCAGCTCACCACGAGTTTCTAGCACAGATACGCAGTATTTT. Translation: CASSPRVSSTDTQYF.

CDR3 in amino acids: CASSIRNSDQPQHF. The CDR3 DNA sequence: TGTGCCAGTAGTATCCGGAACAGCGATCAGCCCCAGCATTTT. The chain carries TRBV19 and TRBJ1-5, with D unclear. The CDR3 loop spans 14 amino acids. Germline values: CDR1 LNHDA, CDR2 SQIVND (reference sequence). The germline V and J ends were trimmed by 3 bases and 5 bases, with 11 bases remaining between them.

The chain uses TRBV6-5 and TRBJ1-5; TRBD1 aligns across 7 bases. There are 14 residues in the CDR3. After removal of 4 bases from V and 2 bases from J, the junction contained 2 bases not matched to a gene. CDR1 and CDR2 from the germline V gene are MNHEY and SVGAGI. CDR3 sequence reads: CASSFDRGNQPQHF. The CDR3 DNA follows: TGTGCCAGCAGTTTCGACAGGGGCAATCAGCCCCAGCATTTT.

The chain carries TRBV6-1 and TRBJ2-7; 7 bases line up with TRBD1. This CDR3 contains 14 residues. In germline, CDR1 is MNHNS, CDR2 SASEGT. V was clipped by 5 bases and J by 6 bases; unmatched bases: 10. CDR3 sequence (DNA): TGTGCCAGCAGTATGACAGGGTTGGAAGGCGAGCAGTACTTC. Residues: CASSMTGLEGEQYF.

The rearrangement joins TRBV18 to TRBJ2-7, with D possibly being TRBD2 (6 bases). CDR1 is KGHSH and CDR2 is LQKENI in the germline V gene. Between the trimmed V and J ends, which lost 1 base and 6 bases, there was a span of 16 bases. The length of the CDR3 is 15 residues. This CDR3 reads CASSPLGGGGGEQYF. CDR3 DNA: TGTGCCAGCTCACCACTCGGGGGAGGAGGTGGCGAGCAGTACTTC.

The chain has TRBV28 and TRBJ1-1, with a tentative D call TRBD1 (6 bases). The V end lost 3 bases, the J end lost 6 bases, and 17 bases lay between the germline ends. Germline V CDR1 and CDR2: MDHEN, SYDVKM. The CDR3 contains 15 residues. The DNA for the CDR3 is TGTGCCAGCAGTTTGAAAGGGGGTCTTAACGCTGAAGCTTTCTTT. As protein: CASSLKGGLNAEAFF.

The chain recombines TRBV6-4 with TRBJ2-3, with D maybe TRBD1 (6 bases). The CDR3 runs 15 residues. V was clipped by 2 bases and J by 4 bases, with 13 bases between them. Germline assignment: CDR1 MRHNA and CDR2 SNTAGT. The CDR3 is CASSDGGTGSDTQYF. The CDR3 DNA reads as TGTGCCAGCAGTGACGGGGGCACAGGTTCAGATACGCAGTATTTT.

V and J are TRBV4-2 and TRBJ2-7, with 11 bases that match TRBD2. Germline trimming cut 0 bases from V and 3 bases from J; bases unmatched to any gene: 1. CDR1 is LGHNA and CDR2 is YNFKEQ in the germline V gene. The CDR3 spans 15 residues. The CDR3 sequence is CASSQEGTSGYEQYF. CDR3 in DNA: TGTGCCAGCAGCCAAGAGGGGACTAGCGGCTACGAGCAGTACTTC.

This clone was seen just once. The chain links TRBV9 to TRBJ1-5; TRBD1 is a possible D gene (5 bases). This CDR3 comprises 15 residues. The germline gives CDR1 SGDLS, CDR2 YYNGEE. The germline V and J ends were trimmed by 5 bases and 5 bases, with 17 bases remaining between them. In DNA, the CDR3 is TGTGCCAGCAGTAGGTCCATCGGCAGGGATCAGCCCCAGCATTTT. The encoded protein is CASSRSIGRDQPQHF.

The V and J genes are TRBV5-8 and TRBJ2-1, with unresolved D. The V gene's germline CDR1 is SGHTS and CDR2 YDEGEE. The V and J ends lost 2 bases and 6 bases respectively, with 6 bases between them. The length of the CDR3 is 12 residues. This CDR3 reads CASSLRPNEQFF. Written as DNA, the CDR3 is TGTGCCAGCAGCTTACGACCCAATGAGCAGTTCTTC.

The V gene is TRBV5-1, the J gene TRBJ2-2; 8 bases fit TRBD1. The CDR3 covers 17 residues. Looked up from germline, CDR1 is SGHRS and CDR2 is YFSETQ. V lost 4 bases to trimming and J lost 1 base; unmatched junction nucleotides: 9. CDR3 nucleotide sequence: TGCGCCAGCAGCCCTTTCGCCGGGACAGGGAACACCGGGGAGCTGTTTTTT. It translates to CASSPFAGTGNTGELFF.

The chain recombines TRBV6-6 with TRBJ1-6; no firm D call. The germline V and J ends were trimmed by 6 bases and 10 bases, with 10 bases remaining between them. The CDR3 covers 12 residues. CDR1 is MNHNY and CDR2 is SVGAGI in the germline V gene (reference sequence). CDR3 sequence reads: CASRATGSPLHF. The CDR3 DNA follows: TGTGCCAGCAGGGCTACCGGATCACCCCTCCACTTT.

The chain combines TRBV5-1 with TRBJ2-2, with D perhaps matching TRBD1 or TRBD2 (6 bases each). The V end was cut by 6 bases, the J end by 3 bases, with 12 bases between. CDR1 SGHRS and CDR2 YFSETQ come from the germline V gene. The CDR3 is made up of 14 amino acids. The CDR3 region is CASKERGDTGELFF. DNA of the CDR3: TGCGCCAGCAAGGAAAGGGGGGACACCGGGGAGCTGTTTTTT.

V is TRBV7-6 and J is TRBJ1-3; D is possibly TRBD1 (5 bases). This CDR3 comprises 15 residues. V gave up 5 bases and J gave up 0 bases, with 11 bases separating them. From germline, CDR1 is SGHVS and CDR2 FNYEAQ. The CDR3 DNA reads TGTGCCAGCAGCCCGGGACCGTTCTCTGGAAACACCATATATTTT. Translation gives CASSPGPFSGNTIYF.

V gene TRBV28 combines with J gene TRBJ2-7; D might be TRBD1 (7 bases). Germline V CDR1 and CDR2: MDHEN, SYDVKM. This CDR3 comprises 14 residues. The germline V and J ends were trimmed by 3 bases and 6 bases, with 15 bases remaining between them. CDR3 loop: CASSFIARGAEQYF. In DNA form, the CDR3 reads TGTGCCAGCAGTTTTATTGCCAGGGGGGCCGAGCAGTACTTC.

The rearrangement uses TRBV28 and TRBJ1-2; D gene unclear. CDR3 size: 14 residues. Trimming left V 1 base short and J 8 bases short, with 14 bases between. Germline loops: CDR1 MDHEN, CDR2 SYDVKM. This chain's CDR3 is CASSLSPLVSGYTF. Here the CDR3 DNA reads TGTGCCAGCAGTTTATCTCCTTTGGTCTCCGGCTACACCTTC.

The chain is built from TRBV5-1 and TRBJ2-5; D is possibly TRBD1 or TRBD2 (6 bases each). This CDR3 comprises 16 residues. V lost 5 bases and J lost 1, with 18 bases in between. Germline-derived CDR1 and CDR2 are SGHRS and YFSETQ. The CDR3, as DNA: TGCGCCAGCAGGGATTGGGGGGCCAGGAGCCAAGAGACCCAGTACTTC. Translating it yields CASRDWGARSQETQYF.

The rearrangement links TRBV28 to TRBJ2-1, with TRBD2 identical over 11 bases. V shed 5 bases, J shed 4 bases, and the junction held 16 bases outside the gene matches. Germline V gene sequence: CDR1 MDHEN, CDR2 SYDVKM. This CDR3 has 19 amino acids. The CDR3 DNA is TGTGCCAGCAGTCCATGGGGAGGGTTGGGGACTAGCGGATACAATGAGCAGTTCTTC. It translates to CASSPWGGLGTSGYNEQFF. The entire variable domain, with the rest obtained from reference TRBV28 and TRBJ2-1, is as follows: DVKVTQSSRYLVKRTGEKVFLECVQDMDHENMFWYRQDPGLGLRLIYFSYDVKMKEKGDIPEGYSVSREKKERFSLILESASTNQTSMYLCASSPWGGLGTSGYNEQFFGPGTRLTVL.

The CDR3 DNA is TGTGCCAGCAGTTCCTGGGGGGGCTCCTACGAGCAGTACTTC. It specifies CASSSWGGSYEQYF. The rearrangement links TRBV7-2 to TRBJ2-7; 7 bases align to TRBD2. The germline gives CDR1 SGHTA, CDR2 FQGNSA. The CDR3 spans 14 residues. V lost 6 bases, J lost 0 bases, and 5 bases stayed unmatched.

This sequence joins TRBV7-9 and TRBJ1-5; unclear D gene. This CDR3 region has 13 residues. V lost 1 base and J 5 bases, leaving 6 bases between the germline ends. The germline gives CDR1 SEHNR, CDR2 FQNEAQ (reference sequence). This CDR3 reads CASSLVGDQPQHF. In DNA, the CDR3 is TGTGCCAGCAGCTTAGTTGGGGATCAGCCCCAGCATTTT. The full variable domain, its missing parts supplied by reference TRBV7-9 and TRBJ1-5, is DTGVSQNPRHKITKRGQNVTFRCDPISEHNRLYWYRQTLGQGPEFLTYFQNEAQLEKSRLLSDRFSAERPKGSFSTLEIQRTEQGDSAMYLCASSLVGDQPQHFGDGTRLSIL.

This clone was seen a few times. The chain's CDR3 is CASRSRGSYNSPLHF. DNA for the CDR3: TGTGCCAGCAGATCAAGGGGCTCCTATAATTCACCCCTCCACTTT. The chain carries TRBV5-4 and TRBJ1-6, with D perhaps TRBD1 (5 bases). Trimming took 5 bases from V and 0 from J, leaving 9 bases between them. This CDR3 region has 15 residues. The germline gives CDR1 SGHNT, CDR2 YYREEE (reference sequence).

V gene TRBV6-5 combines with J gene TRBJ2-1; 7 bases fit TRBD2. Per germline, CDR1 MNHEY and CDR2 SVGAGI. This CDR3 contains 13 residues. The junction had 6 bases not matched to a gene; V was cut back by 9 bases and J by 4 bases. The CDR3: CASNGLVYNEQFF. As DNA, the CDR3 is TGTGCCAGTAACGGACTAGTATACAATGAGCAGTTCTTC.

This chain links TRBV2 with TRBJ2-5; no definite D call. V was cut by 1 base and J by 5 bases, with 8 bases left in between. The CDR3 runs to 13 residues. Germline CDR1 SNHLY, CDR2 FYNNEI. This CDR3 reads CASSEGEVETQYF. CDR3 nucleotide sequence: TGTGCCAGCAGTGAAGGAGAGGTTGAGACCCAGTACTTC.

The V gene is TRBV6-6, the J gene TRBJ2-1, with no clear D. There are 14 residues in the CDR3. Trimming removed 8 bases at V and 6 bases at J, with 17 bases between. Germline CDR1 and CDR2: MNHNY and SVGAGI (reference sequence). CDR3: CASGELGLVNEQFF. CDR3 sequence (DNA): TGTGCCAGCGGCGAACTCGGGCTAGTCAATGAGCAGTTCTTC.

This clone was seen more than once but under ten times. The rearrangement joins TRBV13 to TRBJ1-2; TRBD1 matches 7 bases. From germline, CDR1 is PRHDT and CDR2 FYEKMQ (reference sequence). The CDR3 runs 12 residues. Trimming at V came to 5 bases and at J to 10 bases, leaving 7 bases not matched to a gene. In nucleotides, the CDR3 is TGTGCCAGCAGCGCGACAGGGTCGGACTACACCTTC. Translation gives CASSATGSDYTF.

The chain has TRBV7-8 and TRBJ2-2, with TRBD2 as a possible D gene (6 bases). The CDR3 runs 16 residues. CDR1 and CDR2 from the germline V gene are SGHVS and FQNEAQ. V shed 3 bases and J shed 6 bases, with 17 bases lying between them. DNA of the CDR3: TGTGCCAGCAGCTTGCTGGACGGGGGTGGGGCCGGGGAGCTGTTTTTT. This codes for CASSLLDGGGAGELFF. Supplemented by reference TRBV7-8 and TRBJ2-2, the full variable domain reads GAGVSQSPRYKVAKRGQDVALRCDPISGHVSLFWYQQALGQGPEFLTYFQNEAQLDKSGLPSDRFFAERPEGSVSTLKIQRTQQEDSAVYLCASSLLDGGGAGELFFGEGSRLTVL.

V gene TRBV19 combines with J gene TRBJ1-3, with TRBD1 matching over 10 bases. V was pared by 8 bases and J by 7 bases, with 5 bases of the junction left unmatched. Germline V gene lookup returns CDR1 LNHDA and CDR2 SQIVND (reference sequence). This CDR3 is 13 amino acids long. The CDR3 protein is CASLRDRGNTIYF. DNA for the CDR3: TGTGCCAGTCTCCGGGACAGGGGTAACACCATATATTTT.

CDR3 sequence reads: CASSLGLAGGHTGELFF. DNA of the CDR3: TGTGCCAGCAGCTTAGGCCTAGCGGGAGGTCACACCGGGGAGCTGTTTTTT. V is TRBV7-2 and J is TRBJ2-2; the match to TRBD2 covers 11 bases. V shed 1 base, J shed 3 bases, and the junction held 4 bases outside the gene matches. In germline, CDR1 is SGHTA, CDR2 FQGNSA. This CDR3 has 17 amino acids.